This T cell receptor (beta chain) emerged from a study of T cells in Graves' hyperthyroidism and ophthalmopathy. The investigators amplified TCR beta CDR3 regions from RNA transcripts. The study used the HTBI primer set for a first-round RT-PCR of the TCR CDR3. TCRdb re-derived calls from the multiplex PCR reads in MiXCR, one entry per CDR3 protein. The table lists some 650,000 distinct CDR3 sequences, roughly 15% of them singletons. There are 13 residues in the CDR3. Germline V CDR1 and CDR2: SQVTM, ANQGSEA. V gave up 1 base and J gave up 1 base, with 6 bases separating them. This clonotype was counted ten times or more.

Sequenced material: blood. J is TRBJ2-3 and V is TRBV29-1, with D uncertain. The clonotype comes from a woman in her thirties or forties with Graves' ophthalmopathy. This CDR3 reads CSVEGSGTDTQYF. The CDR3 DNA reads as TGCAGCGTTGAAGGGAGCGGCACAGATACGCAGTATTTT.